This T cell receptor beta chain was obtained from a study of tumor-infiltrating lymphocytes in localized non-small cell lung cancer. Measured with immunoSEQ multiplex PCR; TCRdb has only the in-frame clones, and not every one. The sample records over 5,500 clones, 74% being singletons. This clone was counted only a few times. The antigen remains unidentified. V was cut by 6 bases and J by 1 base, with 12 bases left in between. There are 14 residues in the CDR3. Germline V CDR1 and CDR2: SNHLY, FYNNEI. The study, taken as a whole, reports: No T-cell fraction difference was seen between IM1 and IM2 tumors. Different pieces of the same tissue were used for each assay.

The sequenced sample consisted of uninvolved lung tissue not adjacent to the tumor. The V call is TRBV2, the J call TRBJ1-1; TRBD1 might be the D (6 bases). This sequence originates from a human donor with non-small cell lung cancer. The CDR3 is CASSRTEENTEAFF. The CDR3 DNA reads TGTGCCAGCAGCAGGACAGAGGAGAACACTGAAGCTTTCTTT. Full variable domain (outside the CDR3, taken from reference TRBV2 and TRBJ1-1): EPEVTQTPSHQVTQMGQEVILRCVPISNHLYFYWYRQILGQKVEFLVSFYNNEISEKSEIFDDQFSVERPDGSNFTLKIRSTKLEDSAMYFCASSRTEENTEAFFGQGTRLTVV.